Presented here are 29 T cell receptor beta chains from one specimen sequenced in a study of blood T cell dynamics during melanoma immunotherapy. The time point was: pre-treatment baseline. TCRdb's copy holds only in-frame clones and misses some; the assay was immunoSEQ multiplex PCR. This table holds approximately 9,500 clones, less than 90% found once. Sequencing used blood, obtained from a patient treated with checkpoint blockade. The receptors were sampled from a human donor with melanoma.

The chain joins TRBV7-2 to TRBJ1-5; possible D gene TRBD1, 6 bases. The CDR3 length is 15 residues. Per the germline V gene, CDR1 is SGHTA and CDR2 is FQGNSA. V was clipped by 1 base and J by 2 bases, with 9 bases between them. CDR3 in DNA: TGTGCCAGCAGCTTAGGGGGGGCTGGCAATCAGCCCCAGCATTTT. It yields the protein CASSLGGAGNQPQHF.

V is TRBV7-9 and J is TRBJ2-5, with D unclear. The V and J ends lost 5 bases and 4 bases respectively, with 8 bases between them. The CDR3 is made up of 12 amino acids. Germline loops: CDR1 SEHNR, CDR2 FQNEAQ (reference sequence). The CDR3 sequence is CASSTVAETQYF. Here the CDR3 DNA reads TGTGCCAGCAGCACGGTAGCAGAGACCCAGTACTTC.

The chain recombines TRBV5-1 with TRBJ1-3, with D tentatively TRBD1 (5 bases). Trimming left V 0 bases short and J 3 bases short, with 10 bases between. The CDR3 is made up of 15 amino acids. CDR1 and CDR2 from the germline V gene are SGHRS and YFSETQ. CDR3 loop: CASSLAAGLGNTIYF. The CDR3, as DNA: TGCGCCAGCAGCTTGGCGGCAGGGCTTGGAAACACCATATATTTT. The whole variable domain, filled in from reference TRBV5-1 and TRBJ1-3, reads KAGVTQTPRYLIKTRGQQVTLSCSPISGHRSVSWYQQTPGQGLQFLFEYFSETQRNKGNFPGRFSGRQFSNSRSEMNVSTLELGDSALYLCASSLAAGLGNTIYFGEGSWLTVV.

The chain is built from TRBV5-4 and TRBJ1-2, with a possible D match to TRBD1 (6 bases). The CDR3 contains 17 residues. V lost 0 bases to trimming and J lost 2 bases, with 17 bases between them. CDR1 and CDR2 (germline): SGHNT, YYREEE (reference sequence). This CDR3 reads CASSLGGPTWGNYGYTF. Here the CDR3 DNA reads TGTGCCAGCAGCTTGGGGGGGCCCACATGGGGGAACTATGGCTACACCTTC.

This clone has a single count. The V gene is TRBV5-1, the J gene TRBJ2-2; 8 nucleotides line up with TRBD2. The CDR3 is made up of 15 amino acids. The germline V gene encodes CDR1 SGHRS and CDR2 YFSETQ. V shed 0 bases, J shed 5 bases, and the junction held 3 bases outside the gene matches. The CDR3 reads CASSLVSGGTGELFF. Written as DNA, the CDR3 is TGCGCCAGCAGCTTGGTGTCGGGAGGGACCGGGGAGCTGTTTTTT.

The rearrangement joins TRBV7-9 to TRBJ2-6; D might be TRBD1 or TRBD2, each matching 5 bases. Germline CDR1 and CDR2: SEHNR and FQNEAQ (reference sequence). This CDR3 comprises 16 residues. V lost 5 bases to trimming and J lost 4 bases, with 15 bases between them. The DNA of the CDR3 is TGTGCCAGCAGCGCCGGGGCGCCCTTCGGGGCCAACGTCCTGACTTTC. Translating gives CASSAGAPFGANVLTF.

The CDR3 reads CASTNSWGTGGELFF. The CDR3 coding sequence is TGTGCCAGTACCAATTCTTGGGGGACAGGAGGGGAGCTGTTTTTT. This sequence joins TRBV19 and TRBJ2-2, with 8 bases lining up with TRBD1. V shed 7 bases, J shed 8 bases, and the junction held 12 bases outside the gene matches. From germline, CDR1 is LNHDA and CDR2 SQIVND (reference sequence). This CDR3 region has 15 residues.

The gene calls are TRBV4-1 and TRBJ2-1, with 13 bases that match TRBD2. Germline loops: CDR1 MGHRA, CDR2 YSYEKL. The V gene end was trimmed by 4 bases and the J gene end by 4 bases; junction bases not matched to a gene: 13. The CDR3 runs to 19 residues. For the CDR3, the DNA is TGCGCCAGCAGCCCAAGAAAACTAGCGGGAGGGCCTCGGTACAATGAGCAGTTCTTC. It is translated as CASSPRKLAGGPRYNEQFF.

This chain links TRBV25-1 with TRBJ2-1, with 8 positions matching TRBD1. Germline-derived CDR1 and CDR2 are MGHDK and SYGVNS. The CDR3 consists of 15 residues. The J segment lost 5 bases and the V segment lost 3 bases, leaving 6 bases of the junction unmatched. Here the CDR3 reads CASSDPGQGDNEQFF. The CDR3 DNA follows: TGTGCCAGCAGTGATCCTGGACAGGGAGACAATGAGCAGTTCTTC.

The rearrangement joins TRBV7-7 to TRBJ2-3; maybe TRBD2 (5 bases). CDR3 length equals 14 residues. Trimming stripped 3 bases from V and 0 bases from J, with 7 bases between. Germline V CDR1 and CDR2: SSHAT, FNYEAQ (reference sequence). CDR3 amino acids: CASSLGRSTDTQYF. The CDR3 DNA follows: TGTGCCAGCAGCTTGGGGAGAAGCACAGATACGCAGTATTTT.

The V call is TRBV5-1, the J call TRBJ1-2; D remains unclear. The CDR3 loop spans 16 amino acids. Trimming left V 0 bases short and J 0 bases short, with 12 bases between. Germline V gene data show CDR1 as SGHRS and CDR2 as YFSETQ. The CDR3: CASSLGRTEANYGYTF. CDR3 in DNA: TGCGCCAGCAGCTTGGGGCGGACGGAAGCTAACTATGGCTACACCTTC. Full variable domain (missing parts from reference TRBV5-1 and TRBJ1-2): KAGVTQTPRYLIKTRGQQVTLSCSPISGHRSVSWYQQTPGQGLQFLFEYFSETQRNKGNFPGRFSGRQFSNSRSEMNVSTLELGDSALYLCASSLGRTEANYGYTFGSGTRLTVV.

This clone was observed once. This sequence joins TRBV5-1 and TRBJ2-1; D is ambiguous. There are 15 residues in the CDR3. The germline gives CDR1 SGHRS, CDR2 YFSETQ. Trimming shortened V by 0 bases and J by 4 bases, and 11 bases separated the two germline ends. CDR3 nucleotide sequence: TGCGCCAGCAGCTTGGGGGCAGCCCGATACAATGAGCAGTTCTTC. This translates into CASSLGAARYNEQFF.

The chain employs TRBV6-1 and TRBJ2-7; no clear D. This CDR3 region has 14 residues. V gave up 7 bases and J gave up 3 bases, with 16 bases separating them. Germline V CDR1 and CDR2: MNHNS, SASEGT. The CDR3: CASTESPGFYEQYF. The DNA for the CDR3 is TGTGCCAGCACCGAAAGTCCAGGCTTCTACGAGCAGTACTTC.

The genes are TRBV4-1 and TRBJ1-6; no definite D call. The CDR3 runs 15 residues. Germline V gives CDR1 MGHRA, CDR2 YSYEKL. The V and J ends lost 6 bases and 5 bases respectively, with 14 bases between them. The CDR3 here is CASSPGLGDNSPLHF. DNA for the CDR3: TGCGCCAGCAGTCCGGGCCTAGGTGATAATTCACCCCTCCACTTT.

This chain links TRBV4-1 with TRBJ2-1; D gene uncertain. Trimming shortened V by 2 bases and J by 11 bases, and 7 bases separated the two germline ends. Germline V CDR1 and CDR2: MGHRA, YSYEKL. The CDR3 sequence is 11 residues long. CDR3 DNA sequence: TGCGCCAGCAGCCAAAACTTTAAGCAGTTCTTC. As protein: CASSQNFKQFF.

Regarding this clone: This specimen includes other DNA sequences encoding the same CDR3. The rearrangement joins TRBV10-3 to TRBJ2-1; D not certain. Trimming left V 3 bases short and J 9 bases short, with 6 bases between. CDR1 and CDR2 (germline): ENHRY, SYGVKD. This CDR3 spans 11 amino acids. CDR3 amino acids: CAISDLTEQFF. Written as DNA, the CDR3 is TGTGCCATCAGTGACTTAACTGAGCAGTTCTTC.

The J gene is TRBJ2-3, the V gene TRBV27, with D uncertain. CDR3 length: 14 amino acids. V lost 6 bases and J lost 2, with 12 bases in between. Per the germline V gene, CDR1 is MNHEY and CDR2 is SMNVEV (reference sequence). CDR3 sequence: CASSFTRFTDTQYF. CDR3 nucleotide sequence: TGTGCCAGCAGCTTTACCCGTTTCACAGATACGCAGTATTTT.

The rearrangement joins TRBV6-5 to TRBJ1-2; D not certain. This CDR3 region has 15 residues. V was pared by 0 bases and J by 2 bases, with 10 bases between. CDR1 is MNHEY and CDR2 is SVGAGI in the germline V gene. CDR3 amino acids: CASSYSKVWNYGYTF. The DNA of the CDR3 is TGTGCCAGCAGTTACTCGAAAGTGTGGAACTATGGCTACACCTTC.

This chain joins TRBV5-8 and TRBJ1-5; D uncertain. Trimming took 0 bases from V and 8 from J, leaving 15 bases between them. The germline V gene encodes CDR1 SGHTS and CDR2 YDEGEE. CDR3 size: 15 residues. CDR3 residues: CASSLGLHGEEPQHF. CDR3 in DNA: TGTGCCAGCAGCTTGGGCCTTCATGGCGAGGAGCCCCAGCATTTT.

The chain's CDR3 is CASSLATEDTEAFF. In nucleotides, the CDR3 is TGCGCCAGCAGCTTGGCTACTGAGGACACTGAAGCTTTCTTT. This sequence joins TRBV5-1 and TRBJ1-1, with D unclear. Germline lookup yields CDR1 SGHRS and CDR2 YFSETQ. V shed 0 bases and J shed 3 bases, with 9 bases lying between them. CDR3 length: 14 residues.

The rearrangement uses TRBV27 and TRBJ1-2, with TRBD1 as a possible D gene (6 bases). This CDR3 has 16 residues. CDR1 is MNHEY, CDR2 SMNVEV, per germline (reference sequence). The V gene lost 6 bases and the J gene lost 11 bases, with 28 bases spanning the gap. CDR3 coding DNA: TGTGCCAGCAGCCGTAAACAGGGATCCTATACTGAGAGGTACACCTTC. Its protein product is CASSRKQGSYTERYTF.

V gene TRBV2 combines with J gene TRBJ1-2, with D unresolved. The CDR3 length is 12 residues. Germline values: CDR1 SNHLY, CDR2 FYNNEI. V gave up 4 bases and J gave up 4 bases, with 7 bases separating them. CDR3 DNA: TGTGCCAGCAGTGGACCGGCCTATGGCTACACCTTC. Its protein product is CASSGPAYGYTF.

The chain employs TRBV27 and TRBJ1-6; 7 nucleotides line up with TRBD1. The germline V gene encodes CDR1 MNHEY and CDR2 SMNVEV (reference sequence). The length of the CDR3 is 15 residues. V gave up 7 bases and J gave up 0 bases; unmatched junction bases: 3. CDR3 coding DNA: TGTGCCAGCAAGGGACAGTACTCCTATAATTCACCCCTCCACTTT. This sequence encodes CASKGQYSYNSPLHF.

The chain links TRBV5-1 to TRBJ1-2, with 9 bases fitting TRBD1. Germline V gene data show CDR1 as SGHRS and CDR2 as YFSETQ. After removal of 5 bases from V and 8 bases from J, the junction contained 16 bases not matched to a gene. The CDR3 covers 16 residues. This CDR3 is CASSLTDRDREGGYTF. DNA for the CDR3: TGCGCCAGCAGTTTGACGGACCGGGACAGGGAGGGAGGCTACACCTTC.

The chain uses TRBV2 and TRBJ2-7; TRBD1 matches at 7 bases. The CDR3 is 14 amino acids. Germline loops: CDR1 SNHLY, CDR2 FYNNEI. The trim removed 7 bases at V and 1 base at J, leaving 7 bases unmatched. This CDR3 is CASIKGGQSYEQYV. Written as DNA, the CDR3 is TGTGCCAGCATTAAAGGGGGCCAATCCTACGAGCAGTACGTC.

This clone has a single count. The chain employs TRBV19 and TRBJ1-2; 10 positions match TRBD1. This CDR3 spans 16 amino acids. Germline assignment: CDR1 LNHDA and CDR2 SQIVND (reference sequence). The junction had 6 bases not matched to a gene; V was cut back by 5 bases and J by 0 bases. CDR3 in amino acids: CASSGGQGSSNYGYTF. CDR3 bases: TGTGCCAGTAGTGGGGGACAGGGGTCCTCTAACTATGGCTACACCTTC.

As regards this clone: In the same sample, other DNA sequences code for this CDR3. The V gene is TRBV5-1, the J gene TRBJ1-1; D ambiguous. V was clipped by 4 bases and J by 1 base, with 8 bases between them. CDR3 length: 13 residues. The germline V gene encodes CDR1 SGHRS and CDR2 YFSETQ. CDR3 DNA: TGCGCCAGCAGCACCGACGGGAACACTGAAGCTTTCTTT. Protein: CASSTDGNTEAFF.

V is TRBV30 and J is TRBJ2-1, with 11 bases fitting TRBD2. CDR3 size: 15 residues. CDR1 and CDR2 from the germline V gene are GTSNPN and SVGIG (reference sequence). Unmatched junction bases numbered 8, after V lost 2 bases and J lost 8 bases. The DNA for the CDR3 is TGTGCCTGGAGTCTTAGCGGGGGGGCACTGGATGAGCAGTTCTTC. It codes for CAWSLSGGALDEQFF.

The chain has TRBV19 and TRBJ2-3; D possibly matches TRBD1 or TRBD2 (6 bases each). There are 14 residues in the CDR3. Germline loops: CDR1 LNHDA, CDR2 SQIVND (reference sequence). V lost 7 bases and J 4 bases, leaving 15 bases between the germline ends. CDR3 loop: CASTSSGAADTQYF. CDR3 DNA: TGTGCCAGTACCTCTTCGGGGGCAGCAGATACGCAGTATTTT.